These 15 T cell receptor beta chains were sequenced from one sample in a study of cytomegalovirus exposure and HLA in healthy donors. The study ran its PCR with 60 Vbeta and 13 Jbeta primers. Produced via immunoSEQ multiplex PCR; TCRdb's table is partial and in-frame only. The repertoire holds some 150,000 clones, with roughly three fifths as singletons. Sequences were obtained from PBMCs. Receptors originate from a woman between 35 and 50 years old in good health and CMV-seronegative.

There are a few counts of this clone. V is TRBV9 and J is TRBJ2-1, with D possibly TRBD2 on 6 matching bases. V was shortened by 4 bases and J by 4 bases, with 12 bases between the two germline ends. The CDR3 totals 14 residues. Germline V gene data show CDR1 as SGDLS and CDR2 as YYNGEE. CDR3 sequence reads: CASSTGLGYNEQFF. The CDR3 nucleotides are TGTGCCAGCAGCACGGGACTGGGGTACAATGAGCAGTTCTTC.

V gene TRBV18 combines with J gene TRBJ1-1, with 7 bases that match TRBD1. The CDR3 extends over 16 amino acids. Germline CDR1 and CDR2: KGHSH and LQKENI. V shed 3 bases and J 5 bases; nucleotides not matched to a gene: 12. The CDR3 here is CASSPGAQGQKTEAFF. CDR3 DNA sequence: TGTGCCAGCTCACCGGGGGCACAGGGGCAGAAGACTGAAGCTTTCTTT.

This chain uses TRBV7-2 with TRBJ1-1; maybe TRBD1 (5 bases). CDR3 length: 14 amino acids. With 4 bases removed from V and 2 bases from J, the gap between germline ends came to 11 bases. Per germline, CDR1 SGHTA and CDR2 FQGNSA. CDR3 in DNA: TGTGCCAGCAGCTACAGGTTAGGCAACACTGAAGCTTTCTTT. Encoded protein: CASSYRLGNTEAFF.

As for this clone: The same CDR3 can be traced to other DNA sequences in this sample. The chain uses TRBV18 and TRBJ1-2; perhaps TRBD1 as D (6 bases). The germline V and J ends were trimmed by 3 bases and 1 base, with 6 bases remaining between them. This CDR3 comprises 13 residues. Per germline, CDR1 KGHSH and CDR2 LQKENI. CDR3 in amino acids: CASSPDSNYGYTF. CDR3 nucleotide sequence: TGTGCCAGCTCACCGGACAGTAACTATGGCTACACCTTC.

J is TRBJ2-5 and V is TRBV4-2, with D possibly TRBD1 on 5 matching bases. The CDR3 length is 17 residues. Germline V gives CDR1 LGHNA, CDR2 YNFKEQ. Trimming shortened V by 0 bases and J by 4 bases, and 18 bases separated the two germline ends. The CDR3 sequence is CASSQDLGQPNGETQYF. The CDR3 DNA reads as TGTGCCAGCAGCCAAGATTTAGGACAACCGAATGGAGAGACCCAGTACTTC.

This chain joins TRBV7-8 and TRBJ1-2; D is perhaps TRBD1 (6 bases). V gave up 3 bases and J gave up 4 bases, with 18 bases separating them. The CDR3 has 16 amino acids. Germline V CDR1 and CDR2: SGHVS, FQNEAQ. The CDR3, as DNA: TGTGCCAGCAGCTTTTATGACCTGGACAGCTCCTATGGCTACACCTTC. This gives the protein CASSFYDLDSSYGYTF. Complete variable domain (other parts from reference TRBV7-8 and TRBJ1-2): GAGVSQSPRYKVAKRGQDVALRCDPISGHVSLFWYQQALGQGPEFLTYFQNEAQLDKSGLPSDRFFAERPEGSVSTLKIQRTQQEDSAVYLCASSFYDLDSSYGYTFGSGTRLTVV.

This chain connects TRBV11-3 to TRBJ1-5, with TRBD1 matching 7 bases. CDR1 is SGHNT and CDR2 is YENEEA in the germline V gene. The CDR3 has 13 amino acids. The ends lost 7 bases at V and 6 bases at J; junction bases unmatched: 6. The CDR3 DNA reads as TGTGCCAGCACTAGGGGGCGCGGTCAGCCCCAGCATTTT. Translating gives CASTRGRGQPQHF. Using reference TRBV11-3 and TRBJ1-5 for the parts outside the CDR3, the full variable domain is EAGVVQSPRYKIIEKKQPVAFWCNPISGHNTLYWYLQNLGQGPELLIRYENEEAVDDSQLPKDRFSAERLKGVDSTLKIQPAELGDSAVYLCASTRGRGQPQHFGDGTRLSIL.

This clone was found a few times. Distinct nucleotide sequences in the sample also encode this CDR3. This sequence joins TRBV9 and TRBJ1-2; 9 bases line up with TRBD1. CDR3 size: 14 residues. The ends lost 3 bases at V and 3 bases at J; junction bases unmatched: 3. Germline V CDR1 and CDR2: SGDLS, YYNGEE. The CDR3 here is CASSAGQGDYGYTF. DNA of the CDR3: TGTGCCAGCAGCGCGGGACAGGGCGACTATGGCTACACCTTC.

The chain links TRBV28 to TRBJ1-2, with D unclear. Germline CDR1 and CDR2: MDHEN and SYDVKM. V lost 5 bases to trimming and J lost 5 bases, with 12 bases between them. This CDR3 has 13 amino acids. The CDR3 here is CASSPSSLYGYTF. In DNA, the CDR3 is TGTGCCAGCAGTCCGTCCTCCCTTTATGGCTACACCTTC.

This clone was detected a few times. The V gene is TRBV4-2, the J gene TRBJ2-7, with 8 bases that match TRBD2. CDR1 LGHNA and CDR2 YNFKEQ come from the germline V gene. Trimming at V came to 1 base and at J to 0 bases, leaving 5 bases not matched to a gene. CDR3 length: 16 amino acids. Here the CDR3 DNA reads TGTGCCAGCAGCCAAGCGACGACTAGCGTCTCCTACGAGCAGTACTTC. It is translated as CASSQATTSVSYEQYF.

The chain employs TRBV9 and TRBJ2-1; TRBD1 aligns across 10 bases. This CDR3 is built from 15 residues. The germline CDR1 and CDR2 sequences are SGDLS and YYNGEE. The J segment lost 5 bases and the V segment lost 3 bases, leaving 5 bases of the junction unmatched. This CDR3 is CASSAGQGSHNEQFF. The CDR3 nucleotides are TGTGCCAGCAGCGCGGGACAGGGGTCTCACAATGAGCAGTTCTTC.

This clone occurred a few times. The genes are TRBV5-1 and TRBJ1-2; no firm D call. The germline gives CDR1 SGHRS, CDR2 YFSETQ. The V gene lost 4 bases and the J gene lost 4 bases, with 11 bases spanning the gap. The length of the CDR3 is 13 residues. CDR3 region: CASSGKSGYGYTF. For the CDR3, the DNA is TGCGCCAGCAGCGGCAAGTCAGGCTATGGCTACACCTTC.

Details on this clone: Different DNA sequences within this sample yield the same CDR3. The J gene is TRBJ1-1, the V gene TRBV5-1; D is uncertain. Trimming took 3 bases from V and 0 from J, leaving 9 bases between them. The CDR3 is 14 amino acids. Germline values: CDR1 SGHRS, CDR2 YFSETQ. CDR3 amino acids: CASSSGVMNTEAFF. Written as DNA, the CDR3 is TGCGCCAGCAGCTCCGGGGTAATGAACACTGAAGCTTTCTTT.

This clone occurred a few times. This chain uses TRBV4-3 with TRBJ1-4, with D maybe TRBD1 (6 bases). The germline gives CDR1 LGHNA, CDR2 YSLEER. Trimming took 3 bases from V and 3 from J, leaving 17 bases between them. The CDR3 is 17 amino acids. CDR3 sequence: CASSQYRVTRPNEKLFF. As DNA, the CDR3 is TGCGCCAGCAGCCAGTACAGGGTAACCCGACCTAATGAAAAACTGTTTTTT.

The CDR3 sequence: CASSLGRQGRGNTGELFF. The CDR3 DNA reads as TGCGCCAGCAGCCTGGGCCGGCAGGGGAGAGGGAACACCGGGGAGCTGTTTTTT. This rearrangement joins TRBV4-1 to TRBJ2-2; tentatively, D is TRBD1 (6 bases). Germline CDR1 reads MGHRA; CDR2 reads YSYEKL. The CDR3 extends over 18 amino acids. Trimming took 4 bases from V and 1 from J, leaving 19 bases between them.